The 11 T cell receptor beta chains reported below all come from one sample, sequenced in a study of cytomegalovirus exposure and HLA in healthy donors. 13 Jbeta primers and 60 Vbeta primers were used for the PCR. Clones were sequenced by immunoSEQ multiplex PCR, and TCRdb holds only the in-frame ones, with some missing. The repertoire includes fewer than 200,000 clones, roughly 80% of them detected once, and roughly 0.69% sits in the top ten. Material: PBMCs. These receptor sequences come from a woman younger than 30 in good health and CMV-seronegative.

This clone was seen once. This chain connects TRBV6-1 to TRBJ1-2, with D possibly being TRBD1 (6 bases). CDR3 length: 14 residues. The germline V gene encodes CDR1 MNHNS and CDR2 SASEGT. V dropped 7 bases and J dropped 3 bases, with 15 bases sitting between them. CDR3 amino acids: CASISTGGDYGYTF. The CDR3 DNA follows: TGTGCCAGCATATCGACAGGAGGCGACTATGGCTACACCTTC.

On this clone: The same CDR3 also results from other DNA sequences found in this sample. J is TRBJ1-2 and V is TRBV5-4, with no clear D. Deletions cut 0 bases from V and 2 bases from J, with 17 bases between. From germline, CDR1 is SGHNT and CDR2 YYREEE (reference sequence). The length of the CDR3 is 17 residues. CDR3: CASSLAFGQILNYGYTF. The CDR3 bases are TGTGCCAGCAGCTTGGCTTTTGGGCAGATACTCAACTATGGCTACACCTTC.

This sequence joins TRBV4-2 and TRBJ2-3; TRBD1 agrees at 8 bases. CDR1 LGHNA and CDR2 YNFKEQ come from the germline V gene. The CDR3 loop spans 14 amino acids. The V gene end was trimmed by 4 bases and the J gene end by 5 bases; junction bases not matched to a gene: 5. This CDR3 reads CASSPRTGKDTQYF. In DNA, the CDR3 is TGTGCCAGCAGCCCGAGGACAGGGAAAGATACGCAGTATTTT.

J is TRBJ2-5 and V is TRBV27; 12 nucleotides align to TRBD2. This CDR3 has 18 residues. Germline lookup yields CDR1 MNHEY and CDR2 SMNVEV (reference sequence). The J segment lost 1 base and the V segment lost 7 bases, leaving 13 bases of the junction unmatched. DNA of the CDR3: TGTGCCAGCAAAGGGGGACTAGCGGGTAGGCAAATCCAAGAGACCCAGTACTTC. Its protein product is CASKGGLAGRQIQETQYF.

The rearrangement uses TRBV11-1 and TRBJ2-3, with a tentative D call TRBD2 (5 bases). Germline assignment: CDR1 SGHAT and CDR2 FQDESV (reference sequence). Trimming removed 0 bases at V and 0 bases at J, with 7 bases between. The CDR3 spans 15 residues. CDR3: CASSLARASTDTQYF. The DNA of the CDR3 is TGTGCCAGCAGCTTAGCGAGGGCAAGCACAGATACGCAGTATTTT.

The gene calls are TRBV4-2 and TRBJ2-1, with 8 bases lining up with TRBD1. Germline lookup yields CDR1 LGHNA and CDR2 YNFKEQ. The CDR3 length is 19 residues. V lost 3 bases to trimming and J lost 2 bases; unmatched junction nucleotides: 15. The CDR3 sequence: CASSQESLSRDRTYNEQFF. The CDR3 DNA reads as TGTGCCAGCAGCCAGGAATCCCTATCCCGGGACAGGACCTACAATGAGCAGTTCTTC.

The rearrangement links TRBV10-1 to TRBJ2-1; TRBD2 matches at 7 bases. The J segment lost 2 bases and the V segment lost 5 bases, leaving 6 bases of the junction unmatched. The CDR3 is made up of 15 amino acids. Germline loops: CDR1 WNHNN, CDR2 SYGVQD (reference sequence). CDR3 region: CASSPPGGTYNEQFF. In nucleotides, the CDR3 is TGCGCCAGCAGTCCGCCGGGAGGCACCTACAATGAGCAGTTCTTC.

J is TRBJ2-7 and V is TRBV28; 7 bases are a match to TRBD1. Germline V gene sequence: CDR1 MDHEN, CDR2 SYDVKM. The CDR3 has 14 amino acids. J was trimmed by 4 bases and V by 8 bases; bases with no gene match: 11. CDR3 DNA: TGTGCCAGCGGAATGAAAAACAGGGGATACGAGCAGTACTTC. Translation: CASGMKNRGYEQYF.

For the CDR3, the DNA is TGCGCCAGCAGCCAAGATCATGGGACACCTTACAATGAGCAGTTCTTC. Amino acids: CASSQDHGTPYNEQFF. The rearrangement uses TRBV4-3 and TRBJ2-1; possible D gene TRBD1, 6 bases. The ends were cut back, 0 bases at V and 4 bases at J, with 13 bases in the middle. Per germline, CDR1 LGHNA and CDR2 YSLEER. This CDR3 is 16 amino acids long.

Only a few counts were recorded for this clone. V and J are TRBV6-4 and TRBJ2-6, with D perhaps TRBD2 (5 bases). Trimming pared 3 bases from V and 0 bases from J, leaving 6 bases between. The germline CDR1 and CDR2 sequences are MRHNA and SNTAGT. The CDR3 is 15 amino acids. DNA of the CDR3: TGTGCCAGCAGTGAAGGGAGCTCTGGGGCCAACGTCCTGACTTTC. Translating it yields CASSEGSSGANVLTF.

The V gene is TRBV29-1, the J gene TRBJ1-2; the D is unclear. CDR3 size: 12 residues. CDR1 and CDR2 (germline): SQVTM, ANQGSEA. V dropped 5 bases and J dropped 6 bases, with 13 bases sitting between them. CDR3 in amino acids: CSVLLGVDGYTF. The CDR3 DNA is TGCAGCGTTTTGTTGGGAGTAGATGGCTACACCTTC.